This entry features one T cell receptor (beta chain) sequence. Antigen: not known. The data belong to a study of T cell responses to AZD1222 COVID-19 vaccine. Whole-study results and caveats: Repertoires were obtained solely post-peak T cell response. Once two AZD1222 doses were given, Spike-specific TCR breadth and depth went up.

It was second doses at about 4 or about 12 weeks that were pooled. Sequencing was performed with immunoSEQ multiplex PCR; in TCRdb, only in-frame clones are kept and a portion is missing. Among about 100,000 clones listed, about 89% were seen once. The sequences come from peripheral blood, collected 28 days after the second AZD1222 dose. The sequence derives from an adult who received the AZD1222 COVID-19 vaccine.

The CDR3 DNA reads TGTGCCAGCAGTTTAGCGGACAGGGGTGGCTACACCTTC. It codes for CASSLADRGGYTF. The rearrangement uses TRBV12-3 or TRBV12-4 and TRBJ1-2, with 9 bases matching TRBD1. J was trimmed by 7 bases and V by 0 bases; bases with no gene match: 0. The CDR3 runs 13 residues.